This T cell receptor (beta chain) was sequenced in a study of blood T cell repertoires in COVID-19 (dated by TCRdb to the early 2020s). Study-wide context: Samples from collaborators originated in the United States, Italy and Spain and spanned both the acute and convalescent phases of COVID-19. Where available, HLA class I and class II types were obtained from metadata supplied by the sample provider rather than from assay-based typing. The prospective study material was composed of cDNA or gDNA derived from T cells, B-cell-depleted T cells, or PBMCs. Sample metadata almost always included a de-identified subject ID, COVID-19 status, age in years and sex. Samples were obtained from the ongoing ImmuneRACE study (first 160 participants) and from about 1,300 subjects provided by 6 global collaborators. Deeply sampled blood TCRbeta repertoires from subjects exposed to, actively infected with, or recovered from COVID-19 were included in the dataset. A freely available public database, intended as a resource for researchers studying the immune response to SARS-CoV-2, is where the repertoires were released.

Whole blood was collected in K2EDTA tubes by collaborating institutions according to the institutions' own protocols. For TCRbeta analysis, collaborator samples were shipped as frozen whole blood, as isolated PBMCs, or as DNA extracted from either sample type. The immunoSEQ Assay, a bias-controlled multiplex PCR, was used to amplify TCRbeta CDR3 regions from genomic DNA. Regarding the original processing steps: Within the assay, amplification of reference gene primers was used to estimate how many nucleated cells each sample contained. To quantify the absolute abundance of each unique TCRbeta CDR3 rearrangement, sequence reads were collapsed and filtered. Productive Simpson clonality was computed per sample as the square root of Simpson's diversity index over productive rearrangements. Entries here come from immuneACCESS through TCRdb and include only in-frame sequences with V and J called. Some clones fail to appear in such tables; in the studies checked, an unresolved V gene covers under half of the shortfall, and the cause of the remainder is unknown. V, J and clone size reflect that table, while D and trimming were determined from the DNA. The sample profile shows about 84,000 clones; 83% of them were found once. Around 27% of the sample belongs to the ten largest clones.

Details on this clone: It lacks a known antigen. Per-base quality was not reported, and no clone a single base away is much larger than it.

The investigation overall reported the following: Clinical and demographic metadata were provided uncurated, with the amount varying by source and participant.

CDR1 SGHKS and CDR2 YYEKEE are derived from the germline V gene (reference sequence). From the cysteine up to the phenylalanine, the CDR3 has a length of 15 residues. Just CDR3 DNA is preserved here, 45 bases in frame from base 1. For this chain, trimming is 4 bases at the V end and 7 bases at the J end, and the number of junction bases without a gene match is 11. The material sequenced was peripheral blood. This clonotype originated in a woman aged 80 or over with acute or convalescent COVID-19. The sequence links TRBV5-5 to TRBJ1-5; 7 middle bases align to TRBD1. The nucleotide sequence is given as TGTGCCAGCAGCCCTGGACAGGAAGGGTGGCAGCCCCAGCATTTT. Translated, it reads CASSPGQEGWQPQHF.